The source of this T cell receptor beta chain is a study of cytomegalovirus exposure and HLA in healthy donors. Notes on the study in general: Listed as cytomegalovirus-associated were 170 or so TCR beta chains.

J was trimmed by 4 bases and V by 0 bases; bases with no gene match: 2. The CDR3 spans 14 residues. The germline V gene encodes CDR1 ENHRY and CDR2 SYGVKD. On this clone itself: Its antigen is unknown.

Assay: immunoSEQ multiplex PCR; the TCRdb copy retains only in-frame clones and omits some. The table lists roughly 67,000 clones, roughly nine tenths of them singletons, with just over 3% in the top ten. The sequence came from a man aged 18 to 30 in good health and CMV-seronegative. The chain joins TRBV10-3 to TRBJ2-5; 7 bases line up with TRBD1. The source material was PBMCs. CDR3 region: CAISESNRGETQYF. The DNA of the CDR3 is TGTGCCATCAGTGAGTCCAACAGGGGAGAGACCCAGTACTTC.